These 21 T cell receptor beta chains were all obtained from the same sample, sequenced in a study of blood T cell repertoires in COVID-19. TCRdb's table, derived via immunoSEQ multiplex PCR, lists solely in-frame clones and lacks some. This sample carries about 54,000 clones, roughly 85% of them seen once, and the ten largest clones take more than 9.5%. Sequencing was done on a sample of peripheral blood. The receptors here all came from a human donor in a cohort sampled during active COVID-19.

V is TRBV3-1 (or the pseudogene TRBV3-2) and J is TRBJ2-5, with D possibly matching TRBD1 (6 bases). CDR3 length: 15 amino acids. V gave up 3 bases and J gave up 3 bases, with 14 bases separating them. Germline CDR1 LGHDT, CDR2 YNNKEL (reference sequence). The CDR3 reads CASSQPEDREETQYF. The CDR3 nucleotides read TGTGCCAGCAGCCAGCCGGAGGACAGAGAAGAGACCCAGTACTTC.

With regard to this clone: Its ends do not fully match the called genes, so a read error is possible. V is TRBV19 and J is TRBJ2-7; D perhaps matches TRBD1 (6 bases). CDR3 length: 13 amino acids. The germline CDR1 and CDR2 sequences are LNHDA and SQIVND (reference sequence). In nucleotides, the CDR3 is TGTGCCAGTAGTACTCAGGGGTCCTTCGAGCAGTACTTC. Its protein is CASSTQGSFEQYF. The complete variable domain, with remaining parts taken from reference TRBV19 and TRBJ2-7, reads DGGITQSPKYLFRKEGQNVTLSCEQNLNHDAMYWYRQDPGQGLRLIYYSQIVNDFQKGDIAEGYSVSREKKESFPLTVTSAQKNPTAFYLCASSTQGSFEQYFGPGTRLTVT.

V gene TRBV11-2 combines with J gene TRBJ2-7; D perhaps matches TRBD1 (5 bases). Germline loops: CDR1 SGHAT, CDR2 FQNNGV. The CDR3 is 15 residues long. With 0 bases removed from V and 2 bases from J, the gap between germline ends came to 11 bases. CDR3 nucleotide sequence: TGTGCCAGCAGCTTAGATTGGTCGACAGCCTACGAGCAGTACTTC. This encodes CASSLDWSTAYEQYF.

CDR3 nucleotides: TGTGCCAGCAGCCAAGAACCCCGTAGTTATGGCTACACCTTC. It translates to CASSQEPRSYGYTF. The chain uses TRBV4-2 and TRBJ1-2; no reliable D call. V dropped 0 bases and J dropped 5 bases, with 10 bases sitting between them. The CDR3 contains 14 residues. Looked up from germline, CDR1 is LGHNA and CDR2 is YNFKEQ.

V usage is TRBV4-2 and J usage is TRBJ2-3, with D hard to call. CDR3 length: 15 amino acids. From germline, CDR1 is LGHNA and CDR2 YNFKEQ. The germline V and J ends were trimmed by 1 base and 3 bases, with 11 bases remaining between them. The CDR3 loop is CASSQGPDKTDTQYF. The DNA of the CDR3 is TGTGCCAGCAGCCAAGGACCCGACAAGACAGATACGCAGTATTTT.

This clone was picked up one time. CDR3 protein: CASSYSGLPYEQYF. CDR3 in DNA: TGTGCCAGCAGTTACTCGGGCCTACCCTACGAGCAGTACTTC. The gene calls are TRBV6-5 and TRBJ2-7; D unresolved. CDR1 and CDR2 from the germline V gene are MNHEY and SVGAGI. The CDR3 runs 14 residues. The V and J ends lost 0 bases and 2 bases respectively, with 8 bases between them.

This chain connects TRBV5-1 to TRBJ1-4, with 9 bases matching TRBD1. V dropped 3 bases and J dropped 8; count of bases not matched to a gene: 2. Germline assignment: CDR1 SGHRS and CDR2 YFSETQ. The CDR3 sequence is 13 residues long. The CDR3 is CASSSGQGEKLFF. CDR3 sequence (DNA): TGCGCCAGCAGCTCGGGACAGGGAGAAAAACTGTTTTTT. Full variable domain (outside the CDR3, taken from reference TRBV5-1 and TRBJ1-4): KAGVTQTPRYLIKTRGQQVTLSCSPISGHRSVSWYQQTPGQGLQFLFEYFSETQRNKGNFPGRFSGRQFSNSRSEMNVSTLELGDSALYLCASSSGQGEKLFFGSGTQLSVL.

J is TRBJ2-6 and V is TRBV10-3; the D gene is possibly TRBD1 (6 bases). The V end was cut by 4 bases, the J end by 5 bases, with 9 bases between. CDR1 and CDR2 (germline): ENHRY, SYGVKD. The CDR3 covers 14 residues. CDR3 sequence (DNA): TGTGCCATCAGTGCCGGACAGCGGGCCAACGTCCTGACTTTC. This gives the protein CAISAGQRANVLTF.

The chain recombines TRBV3-1 (or the pseudogene TRBV3-2) with TRBJ2-1; 7 bases match TRBD2. This CDR3 region has 16 residues. V lost 2 bases and J lost 0; bases outside the gene matches: 4. Germline V lookup: CDR1 LGHDT, CDR2 YNNKEL (reference sequence). CDR3 nucleotide sequence: TGTGCCAGCAGCCAATCTAGCGGAGGCTCCTACAATGAGCAGTTCTTC. Translating gives CASSQSSGGSYNEQFF.

This chain uses TRBV2 with TRBJ2-3, with D uncertain. This CDR3 is built from 17 residues. The germline V and J ends were trimmed by 3 bases and 6 bases, with 22 bases remaining between them. Germline CDR1 is SNHLY and CDR2 is FYNNEI. The CDR3 region has the DNA TGTGCCAGCAGTGAGGTCTGGCCGAAGGAGCAATATGATACGCAGTATTTT. Amino acids: CASSEVWPKEQYDTQYF.

V usage is TRBV23-1 and J usage is TRBJ1-2; perhaps TRBD1 as D (5 bases). TRBV23-1 has ORF status, its function being uncertain. Trimming removed 4 bases at V and 9 bases at J, with 18 bases between. The CDR3 is 14 residues long. The CDR3 nucleotides read TGCGCCAGCAGTCTCTCGACAGTCCCACTTTGCTACACCTTC. Translated: CASSLSTVPLCYTF.

The V gene is TRBV6-5, the J gene TRBJ2-6, with D possibly TRBD1 on 5 matching bases. There are 15 residues in the CDR3. Deletions cut 6 bases from V and 4 bases from J, with 13 bases between. Germline CDR1 is MNHEY and CDR2 is SVGAGI. The CDR3 protein is CASRQTGTGANVLTF. In DNA, the CDR3 is TGTGCCAGCAGACAAACAGGAACCGGGGCCAACGTCCTGACTTTC.

V gene TRBV7-9 combines with J gene TRBJ1-1; tentative D call: TRBD1 (6 bases). CDR1 is SEHNR, CDR2 FQNEAQ, per germline (reference sequence). V shed 1 base and J shed 2 bases, with 11 bases lying between them. CDR3 length equals 15 residues. CDR3 nucleotide sequence: TGTGCCAGCAGCTTAGGTGGACAGCGCAACACTGAAGCTTTCTTT. Its translation is CASSLGGQRNTEAFF.

The chain employs TRBV27 and TRBJ2-5, with D possibly TRBD2 on 6 matching bases. V was trimmed by 4 bases and J by 3 bases, leaving 12 bases between them. The CDR3 contains 14 residues. Looked up from germline, CDR1 is MNHEY and CDR2 is SMNVEV (reference sequence). CDR3 residues: CASSSTWREETQYF. The DNA for the CDR3 is TGTGCCAGCAGTTCCACGTGGAGGGAAGAGACCCAGTACTTC.

The V and J genes are TRBV13 and TRBJ2-3; D uncertain. From germline, CDR1 is PRHDT and CDR2 FYEKMQ (reference sequence). The CDR3 contains 13 residues. With 2 bases removed from V and 5 bases from J, the gap between germline ends came to 8 bases. In DNA form, the CDR3 reads TGTGCCAGCAGCTTATCCGCCGGAGATACGCAGTATTTT. Protein sequence: CASSLSAGDTQYF.

The chain links TRBV6-4 to TRBJ1-2; 7 nucleotides align to TRBD1. The germline CDR1 and CDR2 sequences are MRHNA and SNTAGT. This CDR3 is 15 amino acids long. J lost 4 bases, V lost 0 bases, and 5 bases had no gene match. The CDR3 coding sequence is TGTGCCAGCAGTGACTCGCCCGGGACAGTCTATGGCTACACCTTC. Amino acid sequence: CASSDSPGTVYGYTF.

This chain connects TRBV30 to TRBJ1-4; maybe TRBD1 (6 bases). The CDR3 covers 15 residues. Germline V gene data show CDR1 as GTSNPN and CDR2 as SVGIG (reference sequence). Deletions cut 0 bases from V and 3 bases from J, with 11 bases between. The CDR3 loop reads CAWSVNGQPNEKLFF. The CDR3 DNA is TGTGCCTGGAGTGTAAATGGACAGCCTAATGAAAAACTGTTTTTT.

The chain employs TRBV6-5 and TRBJ1-1; perhaps TRBD1 as D (5 bases). The CDR3 is 16 amino acids. Germline V CDR1 and CDR2: MNHEY, SVGAGI. Trimming cost V 0 bases and J 2 bases, with 13 bases left between them. DNA of the CDR3: TGTGCCAGCAGTTACTCGACGGCAGGGTTAAACACTGAAGCTTTCTTT. Amino acids: CASSYSTAGLNTEAFF.

The chain carries TRBV24-1 and TRBJ2-7, with 11 nucleotides matching TRBD1. There are 15 residues in the CDR3. V lost 3 bases to trimming and J lost 2 bases; unmatched junction nucleotides: 2. Germline CDR1 and CDR2: KGHDR and SFDVKD. The CDR3 loop reads CATSDPGQGAYEQYF. In DNA, the CDR3 is TGTGCCACCAGTGATCCGGGACAGGGGGCCTACGAGCAGTACTTC.

CDR3 loop: CASSLVLRGGDTQYF. The CDR3 DNA reads TGTGCCAGCAGCTTGGTCCTTCGGGGTGGGGATACGCAGTATTTT. This sequence joins TRBV5-8 and TRBJ2-3; tentative D call: TRBD2 (5 bases). Germline CDR1 reads SGHTS; CDR2 reads YDEGEE. V was pared by 0 bases and J by 6 bases, with 14 bases between. The CDR3 covers 15 residues. The full variable domain, rest sourced from reference TRBV5-8 and TRBJ2-3, is EAGVTQSPTHLIKTRGQQATLRCSPISGHTSVYWYQQALGLGLQFLLWYDEGEERNRGNFPPRFSGRQFPNYSSELNVNALELEDSALYLCASSLVLRGGDTQYFGPGTRLTVL.

The V call is TRBV7-8, the J call TRBJ1-5; tentatively, D is TRBD1 (6 bases). Trimming pared 1 base from V and 0 bases from J, leaving 10 bases between. The CDR3 covers 16 residues. Germline V gives CDR1 SGHVS, CDR2 FQNEAQ. CDR3 sequence: CASSLVYRDSNQPQHF. CDR3 nucleotides: TGTGCCAGCAGCTTAGTTTACAGGGATAGCAATCAGCCCCAGCATTTT.